The 8 T cell receptor beta chains below were found in one sample sequenced in a study of blood T cells in healthy people across ages. Sample-barcoded 5' priming and a J-beta primer mix drove a second PCR of about 6 to 12 cycles. TCRdb reprocessed the 5' RACE reads via MiXCR and lists one record per CDR3 protein. The data hold around 650,000 distinct CDR3 sequences, with approximately 40% observed a single time. Input material: blood. All receptors come from an elderly man in good health.

The chain employs TRBV12-3 or TRBV12-4 and TRBJ2-4; D might be TRBD2 (7 bases). The V gene lost 6 bases and the J gene lost 11 bases, with 23 bases spanning the gap. This CDR3 is built from 15 residues. This CDR3 is CASRLARGLWDFQYF. CDR3 sequence (DNA): TGTGCCAGCAGACTAGCGCGGGGGCTTTGGGACTTTCAGTACTTC.

This chain joins TRBV7-9 and TRBJ1-5, with unresolved D. This CDR3 spans 16 amino acids. Germline CDR1 is SEHNR and CDR2 is FQNEAQ (reference sequence). V was clipped by 1 base and J by 0 bases, with 10 bases between them. CDR3 sequence: CASSLEAGFSNQPQHF. DNA of the CDR3: TGTGCCAGCAGCTTAGAGGCGGGTTTTAGCAATCAGCCCCAGCATTTT.

This chain connects TRBV5-1 to TRBJ1-2; D remains ambiguous. The germline V and J ends were trimmed by 3 bases and 7 bases, with 10 bases remaining between them. Germline V lookup: CDR1 SGHRS, CDR2 YFSETQ. This CDR3 comprises 12 residues. The CDR3 spells CASSSEASGYTF. In DNA, the CDR3 is TGCGCCAGCAGCTCGGAGGCCTCTGGCTACACCTTC.

Written as DNA, the CDR3 is TGTGCCAGCAGCTTAGCGGCGGGGGCGCGTACTGAAGCTTTCTTT. It yields the protein CASSLAAGARTEAFF. The chain carries TRBV7-2 and TRBJ1-1; TRBD1 might be the D (6 bases). The germline V gene encodes CDR1 SGHTA and CDR2 FQGNSA. Trimming pared 0 bases from V and 5 bases from J, leaving 13 bases between. This CDR3 comprises 15 residues.

The V and J genes are TRBV2 and TRBJ2-1; 7 positions agree with TRBD2. The CDR3 runs to 16 residues. The germline CDR1 and CDR2 sequences are SNHLY and FYNNEI. V gave up 6 bases and J gave up 4 bases; unmatched junction bases: 12. CDR3 nucleotides: TGTGCCAGCAGGAACCCCGGGCTAGCGGCGTACAATGAGCAGTTCTTC. It specifies CASRNPGLAAYNEQFF. Full variable domain (missing parts from reference TRBV2 and TRBJ2-1): EPEVTQTPSHQVTQMGQEVILRCVPISNHLYFYWYRQILGQKVEFLVSFYNNEISEKSEIFDDQFSVERPDGSNFTLKIRSTKLEDSAMYFCASRNPGLAAYNEQFFGPGTRLTVL.

Ten or more counts support this clonotype. The rearrangement joins TRBV7-8 to TRBJ2-4, with D unclear. CDR1 and CDR2 (germline): SGHVS, FQNEAQ. V shed 5 bases and J shed 1 base, with 9 bases lying between them. The CDR3 sequence is 14 residues long. CDR3 bases: TGTGCCAGCAGCCGCGACACGGCCAAAAACATTCAGTACTTC. This encodes CASSRDTAKNIQYF.

This clonotype showed up just once. Given a much more abundant clone one base away, this may be a read error. The rearrangement links TRBV20-1 to TRBJ2-3; 12 nucleotides line up with TRBD1. Germline CDR1 reads DFQATT; CDR2 reads SNEGSKA (reference sequence). The CDR3 is 14 residues long. CDR3 sequence (DNA): TGCAGTGCGCCGGGACAGGGGGCCGCAGAGACGCAGTATTTT. Its translation is CSAPGQGAAETQYF.

This clonotype was counted ten times or more. V is TRBV12-3 or TRBV12-4 and J is TRBJ2-6; a possible D gene is TRBD1 (6 bases). The CDR3 is made up of 15 amino acids. With 6 bases removed from V and 4 bases from J, the gap between germline ends came to 13 bases. CDR3 nucleotide sequence: TGTGCCAGCAGAGCCACAGGGTCCGGGGCCAACGTCCTGACTTTC. Its translation: CASRATGSGANVLTF.